The present T cell receptor beta chain was sequenced within a study of T cells in Graves' hyperthyroidism and ophthalmopathy (dated by TCRdb to the late 2010s). About the study as a whole: To identify distinguishing TCR V-J signatures, a discovery cohort of 100 or so patients was used, comprising 40 to 45 with Graves' ophthalmopathy and around 60 with stable Graves' hyperthyroidism. Following sampling, methimazole starting at 30 mg daily was given to hyperthyroidism patients, and high-dose intravenous methylprednisolone was given to ophthalmopathy patients. The paper reports TCR Vbeta CDR3 sequencing of 130 to 150 peripheral blood samples: approximately 43 ophthalmopathy, over 70 hyperthyroidism and 17 progressor patients. The study also compared thyroid tissue and blood T-cell repertoires from roughly 6 Graves' hyperthyroidism patients. Prospective prediction of ophthalmopathy was tested in an independent validation cohort consisting of fewer than 20 hyperthyroidism patients and over 15 patients who later progressed to ophthalmopathy. The approximately 100 discovery patients were divided at random into training and test sets in a 7:3 ratio. The paper's findings and limits, for the study overall: No statistical method was used to set the sample size in advance, and investigators knew the group allocation. Most expanded thyroid clonotypes (frequency above 0.001) were also detected in blood, a finding suggesting that blood repertoires may reflect thyroid immune responses. In cross-validation, a model built on a 13 V-J signature told ophthalmopathy apart from stable hyperthyroidism with 87.88% sensitivity and around 81% specificity, and in testing the same model reached 80%/75%. During validation, the model predicted progression to ophthalmopathy a median of about 6.5 months ahead of onset, with around 71% sensitivity and less than 85% specificity.

CDR1 and CDR2, looked up from the germline V gene, are MGHDK and SYGVNS. Spanning cysteine to phenylalanine, the CDR3 consists of 15 amino acids. The CDR3 DNA has 45 bases and is translated from base 1. Here V drops 2 bases and J drops 7 bases, and the junction holds 5 bases not matched to any gene. Any patient with an uncontrolled infection, another autoimmune disease, pregnancy or lactation was excluded. Diagnoses were based on clinical symptoms, serum thyroxine and TRAb, thyroid ultrasound and orbital computed tomography. Total RNA was extracted using Trizol reagent, and RNA quality was assessed on an Agilent 2100 Bioanalyzer. This clonotype was seen at least ten times. The target of this receptor is not known. It has no much larger one-base neighbor in the sample; base qualities were not kept. TCR beta CDR3 regions were amplified from RNA transcripts. The first round of RT-PCR for the TCR CDR3 was performed with the HTBI primer set and the Qiagen OneStep RT-PCR kit. Libraries were constructed in a second round of multiplex PCR, after which size selection and purification were carried out. Paired-end sequencing of the libraries was performed with 100 bp reads on an Illumina HiSeq2000. The study's own analysis went as follows. Raw data were processed with SOAPnuke, discarding reads with adapters, uncalled bases, mean Phred below 15, or no exact constant-primer or identifier match. COPE v1.2.5 was used to merge the high-quality paired reads, and each unique nucleotide sequence was defined as a clonotype. MiTCR v1.1 was used to align clonotypes to the IMGT TRBV, TRBD and TRBJ reference segments. Only V-J combinations with frequency above 0.0001, covering roughly 99% of repertoires, were analysed. A TCS score was defined as the ratio between F50 (clonal expansion) and ExV (chaos), using BLOSUM62-based TCRdist between CDR3 peptides within each V-J. Welch's t-statistics and random forest reduced some 510 V-J features to fewer than 15, which were used in a naive Bayes classifier (R e1071). The similarity between thyroid and blood repertoires was quantified using the Morisita-Horn index. Starting from the raw public reads, TCRdb applied fastp trimming at Q25, assembled clones with MiXCR and retained in-frame beta chains. One record per CDR3 amino acid sequence lists the most common genes and DNA. The V and J calls, along with clone size, are taken from TCRdb and not from the paper's own processing. This sample holds 500,000 to 800,000 distinct CDR3 sequences; 45% were observed only once. Approximately 7.2% of the sample goes to the ten largest clones.

Here the chain combines TRBV25-1 and TRBJ1-6; 7 nucleotides in the junction match TRBD1. The sample taken for sequencing was peripheral blood or thyroid tissue (not recorded which). The receptor was derived from an adult man with Graves' disease, either hyperthyroidism or ophthalmopathy (not recorded which). The CDR3 is CASSEASGQNSPLHF. The DNA sequence is as follows: TGTGCCAGCAGTGAAGCTTCGGGACAGAATTCACCCCTCCACTTT.